This record covers a single T cell receptor (beta chain). Time point denoted: before trial treatment. Along with nivolumab and ipilimumab, donors received aspirin, low-dose cyclophosphamide and low-dose radiotherapy. The CDR3 is made up of 15 amino acids. CDR1 is LGHDT, CDR2 YNNKEL, per germline (reference sequence). Trimming at V came to 3 bases and at J to 7 bases, leaving 2 bases not matched to a gene. Alpha- and beta-chain coverage of first-strand cDNA came from TRAV- and TRBV-specific primers. TCRs were put through roughly 20 PCR cycles of amplification with Phusion. A constant-region primer and the V-primer adapter served as the primer pair. TCRdb used MiXCR to reprocess the reads, holding one entry per CDR3 protein. Of tens of thousands of distinct CDR3 sequences detected, over 15% appear once; the ten largest clones hold roughly 3%. This specimen belongs to a study of low-dose radiotherapy and immunotherapy resistance in tumors.

The TCR originated in a male donor with prostate cancer. Here the sequenced sample was PBMCs, taken before treatment. J is TRBJ2-3 and V is TRBV3-1, with 15 bases matching TRBD2. In nucleotides, the CDR3 is TGTGCCAGCAGCCAGGGACTAGCGGGGGGAAATACGCAGTATTTT. Encoded protein: CASSQGLAGGNTQYF.